This T cell receptor beta chain was sequenced during a study of T cells after yellow fever vaccination. Study information: Any fraction with a low cell number was prepared using SMART-Seq v4 Ultra Low Input. Study-wide results and limits: The secondary response was weaker but peaked faster, day 5 versus 15. From the bulk population, abundant clonotypes could contaminate and appear within FACS-sorted repertoires.

The TCR cDNA carried a universal primer site and UMIs from 5'RACE template switching. In TCRdb, the 5' RACE reads were re-called with MiXCR into one record per CDR3 protein. The table records around 72,000 distinct CDR3 sequences, around 7.8% of them present only once. V was clipped by 5 bases and J by 5 bases; unmatched bases: 12. The CDR3 loop spans 16 amino acids. Per the germline V gene, CDR1 is MNHEY and CDR2 is SVGEGT. This clonotype was seen more than once but under ten times. The antigen remains unidentified. The gene calls are TRBV6-2 or TRBV6-3 and TRBJ2-5; 9 bases map to TRBD1. The sequence was obtained from a man aged 18-30 years who received the YFV17D yellow fever vaccine. The sequencing here drew on CD8+ T cells sorted from PBMCs, taken 10 days after the first yellow fever vaccination. The CDR3, as DNA: TGTGCCAGCAGTATCCTACCGGGACAGGGAGGTGAGACCCAGTACTTC. Translating gives CASSILPGQGGETQYF.